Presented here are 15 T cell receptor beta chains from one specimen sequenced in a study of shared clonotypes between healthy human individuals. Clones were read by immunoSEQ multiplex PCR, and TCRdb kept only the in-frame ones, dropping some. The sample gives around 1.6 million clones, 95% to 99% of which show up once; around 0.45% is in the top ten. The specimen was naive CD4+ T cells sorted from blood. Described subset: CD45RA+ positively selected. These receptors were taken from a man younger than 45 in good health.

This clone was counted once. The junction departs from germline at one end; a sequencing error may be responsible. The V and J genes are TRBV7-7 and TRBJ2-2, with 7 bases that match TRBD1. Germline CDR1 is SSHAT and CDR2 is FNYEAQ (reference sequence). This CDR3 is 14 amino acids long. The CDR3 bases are TGTGCTAGCAGCTTTTTACAGGGGTCCGGGGAGCTGTTTTTT. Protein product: CASSFLQGSGELFF. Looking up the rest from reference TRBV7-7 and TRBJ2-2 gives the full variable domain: GAGVSQSPRYKVTKRGQDVTLRCDPISSHATLYWYQQALGQGPEFLTYFNYEAQPDKSGLPSDRFSAERPEGSISTLTIQRTEQRDSAMYRCASSFLQGSGELFFGEGSRLTVL.

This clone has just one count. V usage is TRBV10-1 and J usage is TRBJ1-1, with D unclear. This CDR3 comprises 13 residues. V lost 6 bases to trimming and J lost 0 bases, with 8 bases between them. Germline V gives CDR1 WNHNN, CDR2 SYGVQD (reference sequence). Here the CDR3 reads CASRRDLNTEAFF. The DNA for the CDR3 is TGCGCCAGCAGACGGGATTTGAACACTGAAGCTTTCTTT.

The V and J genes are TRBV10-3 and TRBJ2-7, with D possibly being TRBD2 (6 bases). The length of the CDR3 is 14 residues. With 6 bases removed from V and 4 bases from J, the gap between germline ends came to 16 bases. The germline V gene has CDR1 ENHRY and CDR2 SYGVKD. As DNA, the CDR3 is TGTGCCATCAGGGCTAGCGAGCCCTTTTACGAGCAGTACTTC. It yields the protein CAIRASEPFYEQYF.

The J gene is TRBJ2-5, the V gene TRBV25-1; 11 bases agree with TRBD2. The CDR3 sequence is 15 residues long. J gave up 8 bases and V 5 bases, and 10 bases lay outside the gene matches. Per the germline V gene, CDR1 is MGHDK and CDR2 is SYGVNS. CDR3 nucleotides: TGTGCCAGCAGTCCGACCGGGACTAGCGGTTCTACCCAGTACTTC. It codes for CASSPTGTSGSTQYF.

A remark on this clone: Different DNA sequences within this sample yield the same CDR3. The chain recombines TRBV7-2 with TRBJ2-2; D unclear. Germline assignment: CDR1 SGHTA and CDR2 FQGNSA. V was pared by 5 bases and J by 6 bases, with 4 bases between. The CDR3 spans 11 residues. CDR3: CASSRAGELFF. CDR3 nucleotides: TGTGCCAGCAGCAGAGCCGGGGAGCTGTTTTTT. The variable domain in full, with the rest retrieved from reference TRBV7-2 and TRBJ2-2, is GAGVSQSPSNKVTEKGKDVELRCDPISGHTALYWYRQSLGQGLEFLIYFQGNSAPDKSGLPSDRFSAERTGGSVSTLTIQRTQQEDSAVYLCASSRAGELFFGEGSRLTVL.

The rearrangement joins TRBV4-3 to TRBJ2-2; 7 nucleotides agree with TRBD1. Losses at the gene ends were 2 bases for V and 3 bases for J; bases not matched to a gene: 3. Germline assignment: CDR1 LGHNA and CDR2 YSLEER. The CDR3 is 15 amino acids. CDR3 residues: CASSQSGGHTGELFF. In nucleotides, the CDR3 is TGCGCCAGCAGCCAATCAGGGGGTCACACCGGGGAGCTGTTTTTT.

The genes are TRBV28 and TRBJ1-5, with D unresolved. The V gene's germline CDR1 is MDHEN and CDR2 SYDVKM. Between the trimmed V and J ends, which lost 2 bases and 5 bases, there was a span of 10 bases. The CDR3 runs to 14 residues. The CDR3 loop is CASSLIVRHQPQHF. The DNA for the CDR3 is TGTGCCAGCAGTTTAATAGTTAGGCATCAGCCCCAGCATTTT. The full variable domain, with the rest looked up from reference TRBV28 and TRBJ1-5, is DVKVTQSSRYLVKRTGEKVFLECVQDMDHENMFWYRQDPGLGLRLIYFSYDVKMKEKGDIPEGYSVSREKKERFSLILESASTNQTSMYLCASSLIVRHQPQHFGDGTRLSIL.

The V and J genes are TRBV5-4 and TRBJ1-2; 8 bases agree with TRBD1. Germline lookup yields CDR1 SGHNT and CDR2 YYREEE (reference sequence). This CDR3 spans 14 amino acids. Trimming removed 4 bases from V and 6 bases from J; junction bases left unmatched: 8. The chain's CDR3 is CASSPGQGRHGYTF. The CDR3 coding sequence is TGTGCCAGCAGCCCCGGACAGGGCCGCCATGGCTACACCTTC.

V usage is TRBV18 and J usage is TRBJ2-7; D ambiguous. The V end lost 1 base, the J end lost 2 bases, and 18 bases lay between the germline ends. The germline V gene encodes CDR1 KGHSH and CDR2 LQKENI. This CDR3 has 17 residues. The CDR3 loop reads CASSPQHHAVLTYEQYF. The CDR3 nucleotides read TGTGCCAGCTCACCACAACATCATGCAGTGTTAACCTACGAGCAGTACTTC.

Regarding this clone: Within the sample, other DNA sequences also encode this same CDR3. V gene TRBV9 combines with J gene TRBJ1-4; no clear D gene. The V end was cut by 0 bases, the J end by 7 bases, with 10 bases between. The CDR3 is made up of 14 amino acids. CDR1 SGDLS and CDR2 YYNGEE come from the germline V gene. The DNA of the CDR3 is TGTGCCAGCAGCGTAGACGGACCGTCTGAAAAACTGTTTTTT. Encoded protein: CASSVDGPSEKLFF.

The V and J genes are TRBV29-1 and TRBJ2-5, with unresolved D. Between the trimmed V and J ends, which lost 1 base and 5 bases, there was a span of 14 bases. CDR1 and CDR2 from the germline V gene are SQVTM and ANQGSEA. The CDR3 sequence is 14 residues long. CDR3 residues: CSVEVPLTPETQYF. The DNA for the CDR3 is TGCAGCGTTGAAGTTCCGCTTACTCCGGAGACCCAGTACTTC. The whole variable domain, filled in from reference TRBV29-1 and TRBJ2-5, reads SAVISQKPSRDICQRGTSLTIQCQVDSQVTMMFWYRQQPGQSLTLIATANQGSEATYESGFVIDKFPISRPNLTFSTLTVSNMSPEDSSIYLCSVEVPLTPETQYFGPGTRLLVL.

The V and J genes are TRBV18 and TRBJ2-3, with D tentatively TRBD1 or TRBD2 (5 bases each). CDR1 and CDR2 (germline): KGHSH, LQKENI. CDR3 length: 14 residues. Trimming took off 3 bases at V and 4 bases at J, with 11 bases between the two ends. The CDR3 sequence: CASSPQGSADTQYF. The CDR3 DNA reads TGTGCCAGCTCACCCCAGGGTAGCGCAGATACGCAGTATTTT. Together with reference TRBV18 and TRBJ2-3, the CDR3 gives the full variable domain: NAGVMQNPRHLVRRRGQEARLRCSPMKGHSHVYWYRQLPEEGLKFMVYLQKENIIDESGMPKERFSAEFPKEGPSILRIQQVVRGDSAAYFCASSPQGSADTQYFGPGTRLTVL.

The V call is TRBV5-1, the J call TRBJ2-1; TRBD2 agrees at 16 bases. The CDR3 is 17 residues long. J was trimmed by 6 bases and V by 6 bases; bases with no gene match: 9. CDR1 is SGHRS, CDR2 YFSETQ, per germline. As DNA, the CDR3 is TGCGCCAGCAAGGGACTAGCGGGAGGGCTGGTTCCCAATGAGCAGTTCTTC. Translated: CASKGLAGGLVPNEQFF.

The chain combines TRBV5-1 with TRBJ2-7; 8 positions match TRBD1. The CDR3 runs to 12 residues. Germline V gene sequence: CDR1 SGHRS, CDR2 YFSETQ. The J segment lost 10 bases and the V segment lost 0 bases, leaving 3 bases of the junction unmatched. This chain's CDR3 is CASSLDDRGQYF. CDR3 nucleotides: TGCGCCAGCAGCTTGGATGACAGGGGCCAGTACTTC.

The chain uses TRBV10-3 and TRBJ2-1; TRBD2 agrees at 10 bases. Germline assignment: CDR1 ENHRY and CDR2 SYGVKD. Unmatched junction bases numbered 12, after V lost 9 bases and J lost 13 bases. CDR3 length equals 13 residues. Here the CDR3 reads CAIRGPTSGNQFF. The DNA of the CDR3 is TGTGCCATTAGGGGCCCCACTAGCGGGAATCAGTTCTTC.